These 26 T cell receptor beta chains originate from one sample sequenced in a study of T cells in Graves' hyperthyroidism and ophthalmopathy. RNA transcripts yielded amplified TCR beta CDR3 regions. First-round RT-PCR targeting the TCR CDR3 was performed with the HTBI primer set. MiXCR, run by TCRdb on the multiplex PCR reads, gives a single entry per CDR3 protein. The repertoire includes approximately 630,000 distinct CDR3 sequences, around 16% of them detected once, and 3.8% sits in the top ten. Input material: blood. Receptors originate from a woman under 40 with Graves' hyperthyroidism.

The chain joins TRBV6-1 to TRBJ2-1; 7 nucleotides line up with TRBD1. The J segment lost 7 bases and the V segment lost 8 bases, leaving 8 bases of the junction unmatched. This CDR3 comprises 13 residues. The germline gives CDR1 MNHNS, CDR2 SASEGT. The CDR3 sequence: CASGGRTGNEQFF. In DNA, the CDR3 is TGTGCCAGCGGCGGAAGGACAGGTAATGAGCAGTTCTTC.

In this sample, this clonotype turned up many times. DNA for the CDR3: TGTGCCAGCAGTGGATCGGACAGGGGGTACCAAGAGACCCAGTACTTC. Its protein is CASSGSDRGYQETQYF. V gene TRBV6-1 combines with J gene TRBJ2-5; 10 bases line up with TRBD1. In germline, CDR1 is MNHNS, CDR2 SASEGT. V lost 4 bases to trimming and J lost 0 bases; unmatched junction nucleotides: 5. This CDR3 contains 16 residues.

This chain uses TRBV4-2 with TRBJ2-5; D remains unclear. Looked up from germline, CDR1 is LGHNA and CDR2 is YNFKEQ. The CDR3 extends over 14 amino acids. The V gene lost 2 bases and the J gene lost 5 bases, with 12 bases spanning the gap. The CDR3 reads CASSQTLGVETQYF. The CDR3 nucleotides are TGTGCCAGCAGCCAAACGCTAGGAGTGGAGACCCAGTACTTC.

This clonotype has ten or more counts. The rearrangement joins TRBV7-8 to TRBJ2-3; D unclear. V was shortened by 4 bases and J by 5 bases, with 7 bases between the two germline ends. There are 12 residues in the CDR3. The germline V gene has CDR1 SGHVS and CDR2 FQNEAQ. The CDR3 sequence: CASSSNLDTQYF. As DNA, the CDR3 is TGTGCCAGCAGCTCAAATTTAGATACGCAGTATTTT.

Concerning this clonotype itself: Being one base from a much bigger clone, this may be a read error. J is TRBJ1-1 and V is TRBV4-1, with D maybe TRBD1 (5 bases). Per germline, CDR1 MGHRA and CDR2 YSYEKL. The CDR3 is made up of 16 amino acids. The CDR3 reads CASSQDHLDRYTGAFF. In DNA form, the CDR3 reads TGCGCCAGCAGCCAAGATCACCTAGACAGATACACTGGAGCTTTCTTT.

The CDR3 bases are TGCAGCGTTGTGAGGGGGCCCGATGAGCAGTTCTTC. This gives the protein CSVVRGPDEQFF. This chain links TRBV29-1 with TRBJ2-1, with 7 bases fitting TRBD1. CDR3 size: 12 residues. Germline CDR1 and CDR2: SQVTM and ANQGSEA. Trimming cost V 4 bases and J 8 bases; bases outside gene matches: 5.

This clonotype was detected only a few times. This chain joins TRBV3-1 and TRBJ2-2; D is unclear. Germline assignment: CDR1 LGHDT and CDR2 YNNKEL (reference sequence). Between the trimmed V and J ends, which lost 6 bases and 1 base, there was a span of 15 bases. The CDR3 covers 16 residues. CDR3 sequence reads: CASRAPGRRNTGELFF. Written as DNA, the CDR3 is TGTGCCAGCAGAGCCCCGGGCAGGAGGAACACCGGGGAGCTGTTTTTT.

CDR3 region: CASSLGSSGSLTDTQYF. CDR3 DNA sequence: TGTGCCAGCAGCTTAGGGTCCAGCGGGTCCCTCACAGATACGCAGTATTTT. The chain employs TRBV13 and TRBJ2-3, with D possibly matching TRBD2 (6 bases). The CDR3 sequence is 17 residues long. CDR1 and CDR2 from the germline V gene are PRHDT and FYEKMQ (reference sequence). V lost 0 bases and J lost 2, with 15 bases in between.

This clonotype has only a few counts. J is TRBJ1-2 and V is TRBV20-1; 7 positions agree with TRBD1. The CDR3 is 16 amino acids. With 0 bases clipped from V and 6 bases from J, the junction kept 13 bases outside the gene matches. Looked up from germline, CDR1 is DFQATT and CDR2 is SNEGSKA (reference sequence). The CDR3 is CSARDPFITGANGYTF. CDR3 nucleotides: TGCAGTGCTAGAGATCCCTTTATAACAGGGGCGAATGGCTACACCTTC.

On this clonotype itself: A much bigger clone sits one base away, suggesting this may be a read error. The chain uses TRBV28 and TRBJ2-5; TRBD2 agrees at 9 bases. The CDR3 is made up of 15 amino acids. The V gene end was trimmed by 3 bases and the J gene end by 5 bases; junction bases not matched to a gene: 7. Germline values: CDR1 MDHEN, CDR2 SYDVKM. CDR3 residues: CASSFLGLALETQYF. The CDR3 DNA is TGTGCCAGCAGTTTTTTGGGACTAGCTTTGGAGACCCAGTACTTC.

On this clonotype itself: Mismatch with germline at one junction end may stem from a read error. The chain couples TRBV28 to TRBJ2-2; 8 nucleotides match TRBD2. CDR3 length equals 17 residues. The germline V gene encodes CDR1 MDHEN and CDR2 SYDVKM. The CDR3 reads CASSLLGGTRRPGEPFF. Here the CDR3 DNA reads TGTGCCAGCAGTTTATTGGGAGGGACTAGACGGCCCGGGGAGCCGTTTTTT.

V usage is TRBV18 and J usage is TRBJ2-1; 11 bases match TRBD2. The CDR3 is 17 amino acids. The junction had 13 bases not matched to a gene; V was cut back by 6 bases and J by 6 bases. The germline gives CDR1 KGHSH, CDR2 LQKENI. The CDR3 protein is CASSLGVAGGPVNEQFF. CDR3 DNA: TGTGCCAGCTCTCTCGGGGTAGCGGGAGGGCCGGTCAATGAGCAGTTCTTC. The whole variable domain, filled in from reference TRBV18 and TRBJ2-1, reads NAGVMQNPRHLVRRRGQEARLRCSPMKGHSHVYWYRQLPEEGLKFMVYLQKENIIDESGMPKERFSAEFPKEGPSILRIQQVVRGDSAAYFCASSLGVAGGPVNEQFFGPGTRLTVL.

The table lists this clonotype with many counts. The chain uses TRBV7-8 and TRBJ2-2; D might be TRBD1 or TRBD2, each matching 5 bases. V was shortened by 5 bases and J by 4 bases, with 14 bases between the two germline ends. The CDR3 has 15 residues. The germline V gene has CDR1 SGHVS and CDR2 FQNEAQ. The CDR3 bases are TGTGCCAGCAGCCAAGAGGGGAGTAGCACCGGGGAGCTGTTTTTT. Translation: CASSQEGSSTGELFF. Full variable domain (rest looked up from reference TRBV7-8 and TRBJ2-2): GAGVSQSPRYKVAKRGQDVALRCDPISGHVSLFWYQQALGQGPEFLTYFQNEAQLDKSGLPSDRFFAERPEGSVSTLKIQRTQQEDSAVYLCASSQEGSSTGELFFGEGSRLTVL.

V and J are TRBV6-1 and TRBJ2-1; 8 bases line up with TRBD2. There are 15 residues in the CDR3. Germline CDR1 and CDR2: MNHNS and SASEGT. Trimming at V came to 6 bases and at J to 3 bases, leaving 7 bases not matched to a gene. CDR3 sequence reads: CASRHTSGVYNEQFF. The CDR3 nucleotides read TGTGCCAGCAGGCACACTAGCGGAGTCTACAATGAGCAGTTCTTC.

V usage is TRBV18 and J usage is TRBJ1-5; 10 nucleotides agree with TRBD1. The CDR3 length is 16 residues. Germline V CDR1 and CDR2: KGHSH, LQKENI. With 3 bases clipped from V and 7 bases from J, the junction kept 9 bases outside the gene matches. CDR3 amino acids: CASSPERTGGQQPQHF. The CDR3 DNA follows: TGTGCCAGCTCACCTGAGAGGACAGGGGGTCAACAGCCCCAGCATTTT.

This clonotype was seen at least ten times. The chain links TRBV28 to TRBJ1-1, with D hard to call. Trimming left V 2 bases short and J 1 base short, with 8 bases between. The CDR3 is 14 amino acids. Germline V gene lookup returns CDR1 MDHEN and CDR2 SYDVKM. CDR3 sequence reads: CASSLPDGNTEAFF. The CDR3 bases are TGTGCCAGCAGTTTACCGGACGGGAACACTGAAGCTTTCTTT. Full variable domain (remainder filled in from reference TRBV28 and TRBJ1-1): DVKVTQSSRYLVKRTGEKVFLECVQDMDHENMFWYRQDPGLGLRLIYFSYDVKMKEKGDIPEGYSVSREKKERFSLILESASTNQTSMYLCASSLPDGNTEAFFGQGTRLTVV.

In its sample, this clonotype was seen many times. The chain recombines TRBV27 with TRBJ2-7; TRBD1 aligns across 7 bases. CDR3 length equals 14 residues. Germline-derived CDR1 and CDR2 are MNHEY and SMNVEV (reference sequence). With 8 bases clipped from V and 1 base from J, the junction kept 8 bases outside the gene matches. The CDR3 DNA is TGTGCCAGCGGCCCAGGGGGTCCTTCCTACGAGCAGTACTTC. Translated, it gives CASGPGGPSYEQYF.

The sample holds many counts of this clonotype. In DNA, the CDR3 is TGTGCCAGCAGCTTGTCCGGACAGGGAGTATATGGCTACACCTTC. Residues: CASSLSGQGVYGYTF. V gene TRBV5-5 combines with J gene TRBJ1-2, with 8 bases fitting TRBD1. Per germline, CDR1 SGHKS and CDR2 YYEKEE (reference sequence). V lost 1 base, J lost 5 bases, and 7 bases stayed unmatched. The CDR3 totals 15 residues.

In its sample, this clonotype was seen a few times. J is TRBJ2-1 and V is TRBV5-1; 7 positions match TRBD2. The V gene's germline CDR1 is SGHRS and CDR2 YFSETQ. The CDR3 is 15 residues long. V shed 0 bases, J shed 2 bases, and the junction held 2 bases outside the gene matches. The CDR3 loop reads CASSLGRGAYNEQFF. The DNA for the CDR3 is TGCGCCAGCAGCTTGGGTCGGGGGGCCTACAATGAGCAGTTCTTC.

This clonotype was detected many times. The chain carries TRBV11-3 and TRBJ2-7; a possible D gene is TRBD2 (6 bases). Germline CDR1 is SGHNT and CDR2 is YENEEA. This CDR3 is built from 14 residues. V dropped 4 bases and J dropped 3 bases, with 13 bases sitting between them. CDR3 bases: TGTGCCAGCAGCTCGGGACTCTTTAACTACGAGCAGTACTTC. Translated: CASSSGLFNYEQYF.

This clonotype occurred a few times. The chain recombines TRBV29-1 with TRBJ1-2, with D perhaps matching TRBD1 (5 bases). Trimming pared 4 bases from V and 5 bases from J, leaving 14 bases between. Looked up from germline, CDR1 is SQVTM and CDR2 is ANQGSEA. The CDR3 runs to 13 residues. DNA of the CDR3: TGCAGCGTTGGATCGCAGGGTAGTTATGGCTACACCTTC. It translates to CSVGSQGSYGYTF.

This clonotype was counted many times. V is TRBV27 and J is TRBJ2-7; 7 bases line up with TRBD2. CDR3 length: 14 residues. Germline values: CDR1 MNHEY, CDR2 SMNVEV (reference sequence). With 3 bases clipped from V and 2 bases from J, the junction kept 4 bases outside the gene matches. CDR3 nucleotide sequence: TGTGCCAGCAGTTTCGGGGGAGGGCCCTACGAGCAGTACTTC. It translates to CASSFGGGPYEQYF.

This clonotype was seen more than once but under ten times. This chain connects TRBV20-1 to TRBJ2-1, with D unresolved. Looked up from germline, CDR1 is DFQATT and CDR2 is SNEGSKA (reference sequence). V was shortened by 3 bases and J by 4 bases, with 10 bases between the two germline ends. The CDR3 extends over 13 amino acids. The CDR3 sequence is CSASIWGYNEQFF. The CDR3 DNA reads TGCAGTGCTAGTATATGGGGATACAATGAGCAGTTCTTC.

This sequence joins TRBV12-3 or TRBV12-4 and TRBJ2-1; TRBD2 aligns across 11 bases. Germline trimming cut 3 bases from V and 8 bases from J; bases unmatched to any gene: 9. CDR3 length equals 16 residues. The CDR3 here is CASSLVAGGHTYEQFF. The CDR3 DNA reads as TGTGCCAGCAGTTTGGTAGCGGGAGGGCACACCTATGAGCAGTTCTTC.

The chain employs TRBV20-1 and TRBJ2-6, with 15 bases aligning to TRBD2. The V and J ends lost 0 bases and 0 bases, in that order; junction bases with no gene match: 6. Germline V gene lookup returns CDR1 DFQATT and CDR2 SNEGSKA (reference sequence). This CDR3 spans 20 amino acids. The CDR3 DNA reads as TGCAGTGCTAGAGAACCGGGACTAGCGGGGGGAAGCTCTGGGGCCAACGTCCTGACTTTC. Its translation is CSAREPGLAGGSSGANVLTF.

In this sample, this clonotype turned up many times. The chain combines TRBV30 with TRBJ2-5; D is ambiguous. Germline V CDR1 and CDR2: GTSNPN, SVGIG (reference sequence). The V and J ends lost 3 bases and 7 bases respectively, with 15 bases between them. The CDR3 is 13 residues long. CDR3 bases: TGTGCCTGGAGGGCGCGTGGGCCAGTGACCCAGTACTTC. It specifies CAWRARGPVTQYF. Full variable domain (rest looked up from reference TRBV30 and TRBJ2-5): SQTIHQWPATLVQPVGSPLSLECTVEGTSNPNLYWYRQAAGRGLQLLFYSVGIGQISSEVPQNLSASRPQDRQFILSSKKLLLSDSGFYLCAWRARGPVTQYFGPGTRLLVL.